These 27 T cell receptor beta chains share one sample of origin, sequenced in a study of T-cell memory formation after mild COVID-19. From the 5' RACE reads, TCRdb called clonotypes with MiXCR, one entry per CDR3 protein. The sample contains about 560,000 distinct CDR3 sequences, about 20% of which appear only once. The sample comprised PBMCs or a T cell subset sorted from them (not recorded which). These receptors were collected from an adult woman who had mild COVID-19 (a few samples of this study predate the infection). Cell type and time point are not known.

The rearrangement links TRBV7-3 to TRBJ1-2, with 8 bases identical to TRBD1. Unmatched junction bases numbered 4, after V lost 5 bases and J lost 8 bases. The CDR3 runs to 12 residues. Germline CDR1 reads SGHTA; CDR2 reads FQGTGA. The CDR3 reads CASSQTGEGYTF. CDR3 nucleotide sequence: TGTGCCAGCAGCCAGACAGGGGAGGGCTACACCTTC. Full variable domain (rest looked up from reference TRBV7-3 and TRBJ1-2): GAGVSQTPSNKVTEKGKYVELRCDPISGHTALYWYRQSLGQGPEFLIYFQGTGAADDSGLPNDRFFAVRPEGSVSTLKIQRTERGDSAVYLCASSQTGEGYTFGSGTRLTVV.

This clonotype has a handful of counts. The genes are TRBV5-1 and TRBJ2-4, with D tentatively TRBD1 or TRBD2 (5 bases each). The CDR3 is 12 residues long. Germline V CDR1 and CDR2: SGHRS, YFSETQ. V was shortened by 7 bases and J by 6 bases, with 11 bases between the two germline ends. The CDR3 DNA reads TGCGCCAGCGGGACCGACACAAACATTCAGTACTTC. Its translation: CASGTDTNIQYF.

At least ten counts were recorded for this clonotype. The chain is built from TRBV27 and TRBJ2-1; D gene ambiguous. The CDR3 consists of 12 residues. The germline V gene has CDR1 MNHEY and CDR2 SMNVEV (reference sequence). Trimming took off 10 bases at V and 8 bases at J, with 15 bases between the two ends. CDR3 sequence reads: CAINRIGHEQFF. Written as DNA, the CDR3 is TGTGCCATCAACCGAATCGGGCATGAGCAGTTCTTC.

The chain employs TRBV29-1 and TRBJ2-2, with D unclear. V lost 7 bases to trimming and J lost 6 bases, with 15 bases between them. Per the germline V gene, CDR1 is SQVTM and CDR2 is ANQGSEA. The CDR3 totals 13 residues. For the CDR3, the DNA is TGCAGCGGGAGTTCCGTACGACCCGGGGAGCTGTTTTTT. It codes for CSGSSVRPGELFF.

This clonotype was recorded a few times. The V call is TRBV19, the J call TRBJ1-1, with D unclear. The CDR3 has 13 residues. Germline-derived CDR1 and CDR2 are LNHDA and SQIVND (reference sequence). Trimming removed 3 bases at V and 1 base at J, with 6 bases between. The CDR3 DNA is TGTGCCAGTAGTATCAACAGGAACACTGAAGCTTTCTTT. Translation: CASSINRNTEAFF.

This clonotype was counted ten times or more. The genes are TRBV25-1 and TRBJ2-3, with TRBD1 matching over 8 bases. The ends lost 4 bases at V and 1 base at J; junction bases unmatched: 1. The germline CDR1 and CDR2 sequences are MGHDK and SYGVNS. The CDR3 covers 14 residues. The CDR3: CASSVTGGTDTQYF. Written as DNA, the CDR3 is TGTGCCAGCAGTGTGACAGGGGGCACAGATACGCAGTATTTT.

This chain joins TRBV24-1 and TRBJ2-3; 10 nucleotides agree with TRBD2. CDR3 length equals 16 residues. Unmatched junction bases numbered 3, after V lost 4 bases and J lost 0 bases. Germline lookup yields CDR1 KGHDR and CDR2 SFDVKD. The CDR3 DNA reads as TGTGCCACCAGTGACGCGGGACTAGCGAGCACAGATACGCAGTATTTT. The encoded protein is CATSDAGLASTDTQYF.

This clonotype was counted many times. The gene calls are TRBV7-9 and TRBJ2-7; TRBD2 is a possible D gene (7 bases). This CDR3 has 13 amino acids. Germline assignment: CDR1 SEHNR and CDR2 FQNEAQ (reference sequence). V was pared by 3 bases and J by 3 bases, with 9 bases between. CDR3 coding DNA: TGTGCCAGCAGCTTGGGGGGGCGCTACGAGCAGTACTTC. This gives the protein CASSLGGRYEQYF.

This clonotype came up a few times. The CDR3: CSVVDGNHGELFF. DNA of the CDR3: TGCAGCGTTGTAGACGGCAATCACGGGGAGCTGTTTTTT. The V and J genes are TRBV29-1 and TRBJ2-2; the D is unclear. V was clipped by 4 bases and J by 7 bases, with 13 bases between them. CDR1 and CDR2 (germline): SQVTM, ANQGSEA. The length of the CDR3 is 13 residues.

The V call is TRBV5-4, the J call TRBJ1-2; 8 nucleotides match TRBD1. The junction had 5 bases not matched to a gene; V was cut back by 4 bases and J by 3 bases. CDR1 SGHNT and CDR2 YYREEE come from the germline V gene (reference sequence). The length of the CDR3 is 14 residues. The CDR3 reads CASSDGQGHYGYTF. The CDR3 DNA follows: TGTGCCAGCAGCGACGGACAGGGCCACTATGGCTACACCTTC.

This clonotype was recorded a few times. The chain is built from TRBV12-3 or TRBV12-4 and TRBJ2-1; 9 bases are a match to TRBD2. This CDR3 is 16 amino acids long. The junction had 13 bases not matched to a gene; V was cut back by 7 bases and J by 6 bases. CDR3 protein: CASTPMAGGLRNEQFF. For the CDR3, the DNA is TGTGCCAGCACCCCTATGGCGGGAGGGCTCCGCAATGAGCAGTTCTTC.

This clonotype was seen a few times. The CDR3 spells CASSQTVSTDTQYF. CDR3 coding DNA: TGTGCCAGCAGCCAAACAGTTAGCACAGATACGCAGTATTTT. The V and J genes are TRBV6-5 and TRBJ2-3, with D uncertain. CDR3 size: 14 residues. Per the germline V gene, CDR1 is MNHEY and CDR2 is SVGAGI. Between the trimmed V and J ends, which lost 6 bases and 0 bases, there was a span of 10 bases.

This clonotype was picked up a small number of times. A junction end diverges from the germline sequence, so it may reflect a read error. V and J are TRBV12-3 or TRBV12-4 and TRBJ2-1; D remains unclear. The CDR3 contains 11 residues. DNA of the CDR3: TGTGCCAGCAAAGAGTACAGTGAGCAGTTCTTC. Encoded protein: CASKEYSEQFF.

This clonotype was counted between two and nine times. The chain employs TRBV7-2 and TRBJ2-3; 7 bases match TRBD2. The CDR3 totals 17 residues. Germline trimming cut 5 bases from V and 2 bases from J; bases unmatched to any gene: 13. Germline V gene data show CDR1 as SGHTA and CDR2 as FQGNSA. The CDR3 DNA reads as TGTGCCAGCAGCCCACGACTAGTGAGCGGGGTCACAGATACGCAGTATTTT. Amino acid sequence: CASSPRLVSGVTDTQYF.

This clonotype was counted between two and nine times. The J gene is TRBJ2-1, the V gene TRBV11-1, with a weak D call TRBD2 (8 bases). CDR3 size: 18 residues. V lost 5 bases, J lost 4 bases, and 24 bases lay in between. Per the germline V gene, CDR1 is SGHAT and CDR2 is FQDESV (reference sequence). The CDR3, as DNA: TGTGCCAGCAGCCCAGGGGGGCGGCTAGCGGGCGGGTACAATGAGCAGTTCTTC. Protein sequence: CASSPGGRLAGGYNEQFF.

This chain joins TRBV5-6 and TRBJ1-2, with a tentative D call TRBD1 (5 bases). Trimming stripped 4 bases from V and 5 bases from J, with 15 bases between. The CDR3 length is 14 residues. From germline, CDR1 is SGHDT and CDR2 YYEEEE. The CDR3 DNA reads as TGTGCCAGCAGCAAAGGGACTCCCCGGTATGGCTACACCTTC. Its protein product is CASSKGTPRYGYTF. The whole variable domain, remainder taken from reference TRBV5-6 and TRBJ1-2, is DAGVTQSPTHLIKTRGQQVTLRCSPKSGHDTVSWYQQALGQGPQFIFQYYEEEERQRGNFPDRFSGHQFPNYSSELNVNALLLGDSALYLCASSKGTPRYGYTFGSGTRLTVV.

The J gene is TRBJ2-3, the V gene TRBV6-6, with a tentative D call TRBD1 (6 bases). The V gene lost 2 bases and the J gene lost 5 bases, with 11 bases spanning the gap. Germline loops: CDR1 MNHNY, CDR2 SVGAGI (reference sequence). There are 14 residues in the CDR3. The CDR3 spells CASSYGQLLDTQYF. The CDR3 DNA reads TGTGCCAGCAGTTACGGACAGTTACTAGATACGCAGTATTTT.

This clonotype was seen a handful of times. The rearrangement joins TRBV4-3 to TRBJ2-3; D may be TRBD1 (5 bases). The V end lost 1 base, the J end lost 1 base, and 15 bases lay between the germline ends. Germline V gene lookup returns CDR1 LGHNA and CDR2 YSLEER. This CDR3 contains 17 residues. CDR3 sequence: CASSQVGAALGTDTQYF. The CDR3 DNA follows: TGCGCCAGCAGCCAAGTAGGGGCGGCGTTGGGCACAGATACGCAGTATTTT.

The chain has TRBV20-1 and TRBJ1-2; 8 positions agree with TRBD1. The germline V gene encodes CDR1 DFQATT and CDR2 SNEGSKA (reference sequence). CDR3 length: 12 amino acids. Trimming removed 4 bases from V and 3 bases from J; junction bases left unmatched: 1. The CDR3 loop reads CSATDRDYGYTF. The CDR3 DNA follows: TGCAGTGCTACGGACAGGGACTATGGCTACACCTTC.

This sequence joins TRBV18 and TRBJ2-7; 7 nucleotides match TRBD2. V gave up 3 bases and J gave up 2 bases; unmatched junction bases: 10. The CDR3 has 16 residues. Germline V gene data show CDR1 as KGHSH and CDR2 as LQKENI. CDR3 sequence (DNA): TGTGCCAGCTCACCGACCCTGGGGGGGGAAGCCTACGAGCAGTACTTC. As protein: CASSPTLGGEAYEQYF.

In its sample, this clonotype was seen a few times. Its ends do not fully match the called genes, so a read error is possible. CDR3 bases: TGTGCCTGCAACTCCGAGATGACCTGCAACGGGCGGGGGCAAGAGAACCAGTACTTC. Protein: CACNSEMTCNGRGQENQYF. The J gene is TRBJ2-5, the V gene TRBV12-3 or TRBV12-4; TRBD2 might be the D (7 bases). This CDR3 has 19 amino acids.

A few counts support this clonotype. CDR3 region: CASRGGIASDTQYF. The CDR3 nucleotides are TGTGCCAGCCGGGGCGGGATAGCGTCCGATACGCAGTATTTT. The chain uses TRBV12-3 or TRBV12-4 and TRBJ2-3, with TRBD2 as a possible D gene (6 bases). The CDR3 extends over 14 amino acids. V was clipped by 8 bases and J by 6 bases, with 18 bases between them.

The CDR3 loop reads CASSQIEVETQYF. CDR3 nucleotides: TGTGCCAGCTCGCAAATCGAGGTGGAGACCCAGTACTTC. V usage is TRBV18 and J usage is TRBJ2-5; D is unclear. The CDR3 is 13 residues long. Germline V gives CDR1 KGHSH, CDR2 LQKENI. Between the trimmed V and J ends, which lost 6 bases and 5 bases, there was a span of 13 bases.

This sequence joins TRBV6-6 and TRBJ2-7; the D gene is possibly TRBD1 (5 bases). This CDR3 contains 14 residues. Germline V gene data show CDR1 as MNHNY and CDR2 as SVGAGI (reference sequence). Trimming removed 7 bases from V and 2 bases from J, with 15 bases in between. CDR3 loop: CASTHLDSPYEQYF. The CDR3 coding sequence is TGTGCCAGCACCCACCTCGACAGCCCCTACGAGCAGTACTTC.

V is TRBV12-3 or TRBV12-4 and J is TRBJ1-1; 8 nucleotides agree with TRBD1. The CDR3 is made up of 14 amino acids. J gave up 4 bases and V 7 bases, and 8 bases lay outside the gene matches. CDR3 bases: TGTGCCAGCACCTTCCAGGGGGCTGGCACTGAAGCTTTCTTT. Protein: CASTFQGAGTEAFF.

The chain has TRBV30 and TRBJ2-1; D is possibly TRBD2 (6 bases). Germline CDR1 reads GTSNPN; CDR2 reads SVGIG (reference sequence). CDR3 size: 15 residues. Trimming left V 0 bases short and J 6 bases short, with 15 bases between. The CDR3 nucleotides are TGTGCCTGGAGTGTGGGAACGGGGGTGGGCAATGAGCAGTTCTTC. This translates into CAWSVGTGVGNEQFF. The whole variable domain, filled in from reference TRBV30 and TRBJ2-1, reads SQTIHQWPATLVQPVGSPLSLECTVEGTSNPNLYWYRQAAGRGLQLLFYSVGIGQISSEVPQNLSASRPQDRQFILSSKKLLLSDSGFYLCAWSVGTGVGNEQFFGPGTRLTVL.

There are a few counts of this clonotype. The chain carries TRBV4-2 and TRBJ2-1; D unclear. Trimming stripped 4 bases from V and 7 bases from J, with 17 bases between. From germline, CDR1 is LGHNA and CDR2 YNFKEQ. The CDR3 spans 15 residues. The CDR3: CASSPVRAVRNEQFF. CDR3 bases: TGTGCCAGCAGCCCTGTAAGGGCCGTTCGGAATGAGCAGTTCTTC.